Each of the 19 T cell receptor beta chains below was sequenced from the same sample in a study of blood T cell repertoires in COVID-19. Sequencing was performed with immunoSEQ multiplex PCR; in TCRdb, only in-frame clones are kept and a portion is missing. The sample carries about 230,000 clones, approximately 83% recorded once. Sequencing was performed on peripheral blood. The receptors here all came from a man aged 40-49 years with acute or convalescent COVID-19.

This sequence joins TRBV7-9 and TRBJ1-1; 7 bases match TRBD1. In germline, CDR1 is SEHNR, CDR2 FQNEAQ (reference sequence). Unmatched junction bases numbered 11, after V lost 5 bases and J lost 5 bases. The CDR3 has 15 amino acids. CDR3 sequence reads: CASSPREGAQTEAFF. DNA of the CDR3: TGTGCCAGCAGCCCCCGGGAGGGGGCGCAAACTGAAGCTTTCTTT. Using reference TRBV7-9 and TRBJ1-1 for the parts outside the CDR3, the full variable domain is DTGVSQNPRHKITKRGQNVTFRCDPISEHNRLYWYRQTLGQGPEFLTYFQNEAQLEKSRLLSDRFSAERPKGSFSTLEIQRTEQGDSAMYLCASSPREGAQTEAFFGQGTRLTVV.

CDR3 nucleotides: TGCGCCAGCAGCATTCAGAACACTGAAGCTTTCTTT. Protein: CASSIQNTEAFF. The chain couples TRBV10-2 to TRBJ1-1, with no clear D. Per the germline V gene, CDR1 is WSHSY and CDR2 is SAAADI. V shed 6 bases and J shed 1 base, with 6 bases lying between them. This CDR3 comprises 12 residues.

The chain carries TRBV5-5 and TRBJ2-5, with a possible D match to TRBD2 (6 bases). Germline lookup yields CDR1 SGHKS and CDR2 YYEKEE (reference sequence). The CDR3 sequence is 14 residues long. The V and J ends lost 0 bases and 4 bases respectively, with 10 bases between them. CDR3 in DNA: TGTGCCAGCAGCTTGGCTAGCGTCCCAGAGACCCAGTACTTC. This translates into CASSLASVPETQYF.

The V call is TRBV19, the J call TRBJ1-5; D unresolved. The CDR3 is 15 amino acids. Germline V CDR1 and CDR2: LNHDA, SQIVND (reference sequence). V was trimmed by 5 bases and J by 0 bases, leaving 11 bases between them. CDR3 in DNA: TGTGCCAGTAGTCACAGACCGATTAGCAATCAGCCCCAGCATTTT. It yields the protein CASSHRPISNQPQHF.

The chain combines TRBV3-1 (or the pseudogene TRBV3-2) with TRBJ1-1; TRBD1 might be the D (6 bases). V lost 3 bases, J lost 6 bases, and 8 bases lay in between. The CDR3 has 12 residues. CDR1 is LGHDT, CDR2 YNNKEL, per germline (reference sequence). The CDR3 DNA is TGTGCCAGCAGCCATTACAGGGCTGAAGCTTTCTTT. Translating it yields CASSHYRAEAFF.

CDR3 sequence: CASSLRIREIGYGYTF. CDR3 bases: TGTGCCAGCAGCTTGCGAATCAGGGAAATCGGCTATGGCTACACCTTC. The chain has TRBV5-8 and TRBJ1-2, with D perhaps TRBD1 (5 bases). The V gene lost 1 base and the J gene lost 4 bases, with 17 bases spanning the gap. CDR1 is SGHTS and CDR2 is YDEGEE in the germline V gene. The length of the CDR3 is 16 residues.

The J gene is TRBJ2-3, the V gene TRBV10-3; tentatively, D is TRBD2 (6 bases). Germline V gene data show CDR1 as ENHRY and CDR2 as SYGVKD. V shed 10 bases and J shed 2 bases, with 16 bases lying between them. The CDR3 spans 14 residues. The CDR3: CATRPRLVTDTQYF. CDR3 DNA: TGTGCCACCCGGCCCCGACTAGTCACAGATACGCAGTATTTT.

The CDR3 DNA reads TGTGCCTGGACTGTCGGGACAGTAATGAACACTGAAGCTTTCTTT. Translation: CAWTVGTVMNTEAFF. The rearrangement uses TRBV30 and TRBJ1-1, with 7 bases that match TRBD1. CDR3 length: 15 residues. Trimming took 4 bases from V and 0 from J; bases not matched to a gene: 8. Per the germline V gene, CDR1 is GTSNPN and CDR2 is SVGIG (reference sequence).

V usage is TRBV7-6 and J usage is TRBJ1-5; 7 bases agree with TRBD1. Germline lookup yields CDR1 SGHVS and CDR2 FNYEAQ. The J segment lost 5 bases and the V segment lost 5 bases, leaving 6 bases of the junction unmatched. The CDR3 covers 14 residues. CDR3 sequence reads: CASSVGGDYQPQHF. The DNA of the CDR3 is TGTGCCAGCAGCGTAGGGGGCGATTATCAGCCCCAGCATTTT.

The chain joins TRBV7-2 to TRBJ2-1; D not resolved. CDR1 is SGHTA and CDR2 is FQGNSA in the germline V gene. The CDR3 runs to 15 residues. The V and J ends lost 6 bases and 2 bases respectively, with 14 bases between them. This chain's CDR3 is CASSRLPPTYNEQFF. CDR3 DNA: TGTGCCAGCAGTAGACTCCCCCCTACCTACAATGAGCAGTTCTTC.

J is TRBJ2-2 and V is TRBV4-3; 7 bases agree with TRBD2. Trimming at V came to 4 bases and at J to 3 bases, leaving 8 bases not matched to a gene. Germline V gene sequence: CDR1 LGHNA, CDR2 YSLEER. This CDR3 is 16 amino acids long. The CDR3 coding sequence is TGCGCCAGCAGCCTGGGGAGGGGAGAGCACACCGGGGAGCTGTTTTTT. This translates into CASSLGRGEHTGELFF.

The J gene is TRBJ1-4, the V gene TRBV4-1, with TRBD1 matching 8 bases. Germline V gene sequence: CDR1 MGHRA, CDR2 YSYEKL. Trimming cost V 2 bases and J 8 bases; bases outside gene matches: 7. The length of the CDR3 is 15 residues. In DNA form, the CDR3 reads TGCGCCAGCAGCCAAATGACAGGGGATAGCGAAAAACTGTTTTTT. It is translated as CASSQMTGDSEKLFF.

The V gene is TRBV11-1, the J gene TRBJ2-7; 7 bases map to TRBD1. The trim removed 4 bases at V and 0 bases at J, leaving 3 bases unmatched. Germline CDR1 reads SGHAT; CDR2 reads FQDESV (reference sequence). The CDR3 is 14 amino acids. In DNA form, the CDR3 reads TGTGCCAGCAGCTCGGACAGGAGCTCCTACGAGCAGTACTTC. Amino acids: CASSSDRSSYEQYF.

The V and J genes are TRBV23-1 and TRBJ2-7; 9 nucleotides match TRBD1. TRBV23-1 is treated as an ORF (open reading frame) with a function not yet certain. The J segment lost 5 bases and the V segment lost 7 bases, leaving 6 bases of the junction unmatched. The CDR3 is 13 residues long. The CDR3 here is CASKPGQGDEQYF. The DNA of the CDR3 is TGCGCCAGCAAACCGGGACAGGGAGACGAGCAGTACTTC.

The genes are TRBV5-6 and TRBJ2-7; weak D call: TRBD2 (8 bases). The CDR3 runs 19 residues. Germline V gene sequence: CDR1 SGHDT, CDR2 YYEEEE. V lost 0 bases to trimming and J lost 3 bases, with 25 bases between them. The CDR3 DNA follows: TGTGCCAGCAGCTTGGCCGGGGGGGACAGTCAAAGACCACACTACGAGCAGTACTTC. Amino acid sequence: CASSLAGGDSQRPHYEQYF.

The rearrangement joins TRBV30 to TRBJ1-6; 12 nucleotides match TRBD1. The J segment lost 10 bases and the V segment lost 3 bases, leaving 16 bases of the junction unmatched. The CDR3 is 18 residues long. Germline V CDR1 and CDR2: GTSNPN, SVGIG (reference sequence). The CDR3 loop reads CAWRLRDRGRWEGSPLHF. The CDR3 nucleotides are TGTGCCTGGAGACTCCGGGACAGGGGGCGCTGGGAAGGCTCACCCCTCCACTTT.

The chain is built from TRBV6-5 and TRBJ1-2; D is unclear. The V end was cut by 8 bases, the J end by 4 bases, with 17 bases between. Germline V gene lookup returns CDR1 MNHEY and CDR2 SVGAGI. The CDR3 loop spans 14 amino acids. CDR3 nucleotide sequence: TGTGCCAGCTCTCCGGGGTCAAGACGCTATGGCTACACCTTC. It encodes CASSPGSRRYGYTF.

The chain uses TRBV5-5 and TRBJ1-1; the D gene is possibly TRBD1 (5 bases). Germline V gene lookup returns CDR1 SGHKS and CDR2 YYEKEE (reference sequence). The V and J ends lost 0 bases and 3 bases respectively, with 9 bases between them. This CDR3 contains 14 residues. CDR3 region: CASSLGRADTEAFF. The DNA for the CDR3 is TGTGCCAGCAGCTTGGGCAGGGCTGACACTGAAGCTTTCTTT.

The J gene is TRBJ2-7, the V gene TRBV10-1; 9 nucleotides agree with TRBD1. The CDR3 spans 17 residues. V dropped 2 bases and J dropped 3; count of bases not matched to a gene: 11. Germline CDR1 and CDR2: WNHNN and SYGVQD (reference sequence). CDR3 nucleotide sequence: TGCGCCAGCAGTGAGAGGGGACAGGGAAGTAAAGTCTACGAGCAGTACTTC. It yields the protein CASSERGQGSKVYEQYF.